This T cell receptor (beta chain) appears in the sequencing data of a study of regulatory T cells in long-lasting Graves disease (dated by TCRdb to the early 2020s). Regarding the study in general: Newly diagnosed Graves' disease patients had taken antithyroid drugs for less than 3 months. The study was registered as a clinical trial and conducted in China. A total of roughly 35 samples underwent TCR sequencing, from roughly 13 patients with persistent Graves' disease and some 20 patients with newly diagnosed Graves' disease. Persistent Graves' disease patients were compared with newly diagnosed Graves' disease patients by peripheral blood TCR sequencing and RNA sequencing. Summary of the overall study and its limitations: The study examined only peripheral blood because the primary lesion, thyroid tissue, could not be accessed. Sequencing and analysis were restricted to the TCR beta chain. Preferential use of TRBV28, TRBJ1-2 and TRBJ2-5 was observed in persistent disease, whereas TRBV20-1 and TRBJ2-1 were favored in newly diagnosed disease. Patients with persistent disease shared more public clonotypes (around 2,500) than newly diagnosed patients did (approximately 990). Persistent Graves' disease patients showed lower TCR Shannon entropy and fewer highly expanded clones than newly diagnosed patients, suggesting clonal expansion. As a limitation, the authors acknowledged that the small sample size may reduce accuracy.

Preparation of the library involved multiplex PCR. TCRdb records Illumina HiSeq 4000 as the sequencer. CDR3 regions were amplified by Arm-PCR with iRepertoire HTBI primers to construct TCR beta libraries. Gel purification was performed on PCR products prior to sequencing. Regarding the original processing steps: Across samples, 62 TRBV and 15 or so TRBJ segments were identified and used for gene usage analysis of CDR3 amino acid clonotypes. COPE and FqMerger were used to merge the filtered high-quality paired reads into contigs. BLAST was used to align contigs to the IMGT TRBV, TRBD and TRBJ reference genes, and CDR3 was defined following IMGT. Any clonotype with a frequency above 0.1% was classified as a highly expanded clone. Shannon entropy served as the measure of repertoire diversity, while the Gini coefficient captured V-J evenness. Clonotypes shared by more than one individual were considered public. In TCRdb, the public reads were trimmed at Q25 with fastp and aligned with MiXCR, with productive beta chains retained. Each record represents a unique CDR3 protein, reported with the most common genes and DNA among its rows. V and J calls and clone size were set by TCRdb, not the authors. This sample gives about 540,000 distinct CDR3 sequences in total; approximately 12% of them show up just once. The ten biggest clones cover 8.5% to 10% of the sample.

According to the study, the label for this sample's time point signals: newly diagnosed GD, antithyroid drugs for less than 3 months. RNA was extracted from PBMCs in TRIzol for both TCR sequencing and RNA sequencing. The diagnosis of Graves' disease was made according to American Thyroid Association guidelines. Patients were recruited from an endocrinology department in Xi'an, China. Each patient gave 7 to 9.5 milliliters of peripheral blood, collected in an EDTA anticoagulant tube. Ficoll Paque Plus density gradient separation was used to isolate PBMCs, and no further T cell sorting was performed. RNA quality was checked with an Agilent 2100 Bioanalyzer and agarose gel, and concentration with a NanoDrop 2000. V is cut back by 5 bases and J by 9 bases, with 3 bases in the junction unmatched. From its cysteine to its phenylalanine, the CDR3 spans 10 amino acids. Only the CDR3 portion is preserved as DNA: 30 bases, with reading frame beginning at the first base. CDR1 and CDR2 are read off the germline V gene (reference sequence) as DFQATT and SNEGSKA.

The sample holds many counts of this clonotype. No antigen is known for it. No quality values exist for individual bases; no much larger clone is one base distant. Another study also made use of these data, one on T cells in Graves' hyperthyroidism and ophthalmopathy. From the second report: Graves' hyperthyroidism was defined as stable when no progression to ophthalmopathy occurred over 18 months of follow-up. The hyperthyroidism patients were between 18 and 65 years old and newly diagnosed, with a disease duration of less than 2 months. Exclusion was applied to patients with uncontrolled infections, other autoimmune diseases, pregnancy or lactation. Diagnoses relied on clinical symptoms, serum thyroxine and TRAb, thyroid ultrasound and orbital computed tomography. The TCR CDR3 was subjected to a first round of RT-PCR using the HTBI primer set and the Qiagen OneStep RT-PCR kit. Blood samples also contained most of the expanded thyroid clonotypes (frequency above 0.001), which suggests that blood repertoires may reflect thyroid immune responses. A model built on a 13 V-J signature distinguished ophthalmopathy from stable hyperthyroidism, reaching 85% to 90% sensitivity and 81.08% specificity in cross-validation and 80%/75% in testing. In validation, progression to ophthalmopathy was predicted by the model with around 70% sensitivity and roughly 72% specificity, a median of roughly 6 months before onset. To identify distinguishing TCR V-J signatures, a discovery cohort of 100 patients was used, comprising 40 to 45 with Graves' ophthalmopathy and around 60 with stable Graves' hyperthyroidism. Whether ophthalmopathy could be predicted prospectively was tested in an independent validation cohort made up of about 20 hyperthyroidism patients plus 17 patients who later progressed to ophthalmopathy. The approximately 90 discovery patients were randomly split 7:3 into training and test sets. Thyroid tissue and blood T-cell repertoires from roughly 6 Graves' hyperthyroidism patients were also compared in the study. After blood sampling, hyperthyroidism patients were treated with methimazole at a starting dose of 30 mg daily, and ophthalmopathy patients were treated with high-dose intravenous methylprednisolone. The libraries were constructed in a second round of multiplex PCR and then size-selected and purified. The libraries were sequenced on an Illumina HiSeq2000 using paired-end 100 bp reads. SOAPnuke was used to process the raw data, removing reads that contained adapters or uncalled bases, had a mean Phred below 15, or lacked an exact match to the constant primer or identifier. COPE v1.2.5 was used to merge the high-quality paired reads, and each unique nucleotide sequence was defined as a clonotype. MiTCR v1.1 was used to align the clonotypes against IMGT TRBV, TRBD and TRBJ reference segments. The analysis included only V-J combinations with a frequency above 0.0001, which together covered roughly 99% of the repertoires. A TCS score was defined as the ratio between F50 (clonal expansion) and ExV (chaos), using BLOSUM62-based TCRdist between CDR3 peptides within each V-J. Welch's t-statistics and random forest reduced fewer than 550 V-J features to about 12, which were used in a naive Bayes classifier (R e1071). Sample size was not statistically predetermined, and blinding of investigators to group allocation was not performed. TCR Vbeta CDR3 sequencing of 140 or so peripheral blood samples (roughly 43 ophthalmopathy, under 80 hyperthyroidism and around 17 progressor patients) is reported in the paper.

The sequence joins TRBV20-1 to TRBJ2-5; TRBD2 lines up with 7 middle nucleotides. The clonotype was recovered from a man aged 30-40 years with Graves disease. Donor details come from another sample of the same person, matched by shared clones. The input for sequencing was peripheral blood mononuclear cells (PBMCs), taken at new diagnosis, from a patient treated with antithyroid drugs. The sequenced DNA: TGCAGTGCTTACCGGGAGGCCCAGTACTTC. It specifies CSAYREAQYF.